This is a list of T cell receptor beta chains from one sample in a study of control samples from healthy donors and cancer patients. Libraries were prepared by immunoSEQ multiplex PCR; TCRdb keeps only in-frame clonotypes and omits some of them. The repertoire holds some 250,000 clones, with 82% as singletons. Material for sequencing was PBMCs. The receptors originated from an older woman with lung cancer. Each CDR3 is given with its conserved first and last residue. D genes are given only for firm matches. A clone size is listed for some rows: how often the clone was seen (once, few, many), or a class if it is expanded.

V	length	D	J	size	CDR3	DNA
TRBV5-5	15	.	TRBJ1-3	.	CASSPWATAGNTIYF	TGTGCCAGCAGCCCCTGGGCGACAGCTGGAAACACCATATATTTT
TRBV28	15	.	TRBJ1-1	.	CASTSPGRADTEAFF	TGTGCCAGCACCTCCCCGGGGCGCGCGGACACTGAAGCTTTCTTT
TRBV5-1	15	.	TRBJ2-5	.	CASSRAVSGSETQYF	TGCGCCAGCAGCCGCGCCGTGTCGGGCTCGGAGACCCAGTACTTC
TRBV10-3	14	.	TRBJ1-1	.	CAISRSGGKPEAFF	TGTGCCATCAGTCGGTCGGGGGGAAAGCCTGAAGCTTTCTTT
TRBV11-2	11	.	TRBJ2-7	.	CASSWLLEQYF	TGTGCCAGCAGCTGGCTCCTCGAGCAGTACTTC
TRBV27	17	TRBD2	TRBJ2-3	.	CASSPSAGGPSTDTQYF	TGTGCCAGCAGTCCCTCAGCGGGGGGGCCCAGCACAGATACGCAGTATTTT
TRBV27	13	.	TRBJ2-1	once	CASSLNRYNEQFF	TGTGCCAGCAGTTTAAACCGATACAATGAGCAGTTCTTC
TRBV6-2/TRBV6-3	13	TRBD1	TRBJ1-2	.	CASSSGQTYGYTF	TGTGCCAGCAGTTCGGGACAGACCTATGGCTACACCTTC
TRBV21-1	15	.	TRBJ1-4	.	CASSARDRVNEKLFF	TGTGCCAGCAGCGCCCGGGACAGAGTTAATGAAAAACTGTTTTTT
TRBV2	13	.	TRBJ2-5	.	CASSEITAETQYF	TGTGCCAGCAGTGAAATCACGGCAGAGACCCAGTACTTC
TRBV24-1	11	.	TRBJ2-3	.	CATEGTDTQYF	TGTGCCACCGAGGGAACAGATACGCAGTATTTT
TRBV27	13	.	TRBJ1-6	.	CASSLVLRSPLHF	TGTGCCAGCAGTTTAGTCCTGCGATCACCCCTCCACTTT
TRBV2	14	TRBD1	TRBJ2-1	.	CASKRDRGDNEQFF	TGTGCCAGCAAACGGGACAGGGGAGACAATGAGCAGTTCTTC
TRBV29-1	13	.	TRBJ1-3	once	CSVGTSSGNTIYF	TGCAGCGTTGGGACATCCTCTGGAAACACCATATATTTT
TRBV27	13	.	TRBJ1-1	.	CASSPRANTEAFF	TGTGCCAGCAGCCCAAGGGCGAACACTGAAGCTTTCTTT
TRBV11-3	15	TRBD2	TRBJ2-1	.	CASSRGLAGEGEQFF	TGTGCCAGCAGCCGGGGACTAGCGGGAGAAGGGGAGCAGTTCTTC
TRBV15	13	.	TRBJ1-1	.	CATSRDSLGEAFF	TGTGCCACCAGCAGAGATTCCCTGGGGGAAGCTTTCTTT
TRBV7-3	12	.	TRBJ2-1	.	CASSQEGAEQFF	TGTGCCAGCAGCCAAGAAGGGGCTGAGCAGTTCTTC
TRBV9	15	.	TRBJ2-5	.	CASSVDRGSGETQYF	TGTGCCAGCAGCGTAGATAGGGGCTCGGGGGAGACCCAGTACTTC
TRBV19	14	TRBD2	TRBJ2-5	.	CASSMGGVPETQYF	TGTGCCAGTAGTATGGGAGGGGTTCCGGAGACCCAGTACTTC
TRBV27	15	TRBD1	TRBJ1-2	.	CASSFQGTANYGYTF	TGTGCCAGCAGTTTCCAGGGGACAGCTAACTATGGCTACACCTTC
TRBV29-1	15	TRBD2	TRBJ2-1	.	CSSPGGASGDNEQFF	TGCAGCTCCCCGGGAGGGGCTAGCGGGGACAATGAGCAGTTCTTC
TRBV5-6	14	.	TRBJ1-5	.	CASSFGGFGQPQHF	TGTGCCAGCAGCTTTGGGGGGTTCGGTCAGCCCCAGCATTTT
TRBV28	13	.	TRBJ2-1	.	CASSDDSHNEQFF	TGTGCCAGCAGTGACGACTCTCACAATGAGCAGTTCTTC
TRBV3-1/TRBV3-2	15	.	TRBJ2-1	.	CASSQDLGSGGEQFF	TGTGCCAGCAGCCAAGATTTGGGATCCGGGGGTGAGCAGTTCTTC
TRBV19	14	TRBD2	TRBJ2-3	.	CASTPGLAGDTQYF	TGTGCCAGCACTCCGGGACTAGCGGGAGATACGCAGTATTTT
TRBV5-1	17	.	TRBJ1-3	few	CASSLSPREAAGNTIYF	TGCGCCAGCAGCTTGTCTCCGCGGGAAGCGGCTGGAAACACCATATATTTT
TRBV7-8	18	.	TRBJ1-2	few	CASSLVPVARGDNYGYTF	TGTGCCAGCAGCTTAGTACCGGTAGCACGGGGGGATAACTATGGCTACACCTTC
TRBV19	14	.	TRBJ2-1	.	CASSIPGSYNEQFF	TGTGCCAGTAGTATACCGGGTTCCTACAATGAGCAGTTCTTC
TRBV2	15	TRBD2	TRBJ2-5	.	CASRGTSGLQETQYF	TGTGCCAGCAGGGGGACTAGCGGGCTACAAGAGACCCAGTACTTC
TRBV2	13	TRBD2	TRBJ2-3	.	CASSEATSGGLDF	TGTGCCAGCAGTGAAGCGACTAGCGGGGGTTTGGATTTT
TRBV7-9	13	.	TRBJ1-1	.	CASSFAGVDEAFF	TGTGCCAGCAGCTTTGCCGGTGTTGATGAAGCTTTCTTT
TRBV9	15	TRBD1	TRBJ1-2	.	CASSVEAGGYRGYTF	TGTGCCAGCAGCGTAGAGGCAGGGGGATATCGAGGCTACACCTTC
TRBV5-1	13	.	TRBJ2-7	.	CASSLRGSYEQYF	TGCGCCAGCAGCTTGCGCGGGTCGTACGAGCAGTACTTC
TRBV5-1	15	.	TRBJ2-6	.	CASRSTGSGANVLTF	TGCGCCAGCAGAAGCACAGGCTCTGGGGCCAACGTCCTGACTTTC
TRBV15	13	.	TRBJ2-7	few	CATSRGKGWEQYF	TGTGCCACCAGCAGAGGGAAGGGGTGGGAGCAGTACTTC
TRBV3-1/TRBV3-2	13	.	TRBJ1-2	few	CASSQTGNYGYTF	TGTGCCAGCAGCCAAACAGGGAACTATGGCTACACCTTC
TRBV5-1	15	.	TRBJ1-4	.	CASSIQQGGNEKLFF	TGCGCCAGCAGCATACAACAGGGAGGGAATGAAAAACTGTTTTTT
TRBV7-6	14	TRBD1	TRBJ1-5	.	CASSSGTGTQPQHF	TGTGCCAGCAGCTCCGGGACAGGGACTCAGCCCCAGCATTTT
TRBV7-9	17	TRBD1	TRBJ1-4	.	CASSPDRGGATNEKLFF	TGTGCCAGCAGCCCCGACAGGGGTGGGGCAACTAATGAAAAACTGTTTTTT
TRBV24-1	16	TRBD1	TRBJ1-4	.	CATSADRGANNEKLFF	TGTGCCACCAGTGCAGACAGGGGTGCGAATAATGAAAAACTGTTTTTT
TRBV5-1	16	TRBD2	TRBJ2-5	.	CASSLGLAGTAETQYF	TGCGCCAGCAGCTTGGGGCTAGCGGGGACTGCAGAGACCCAGTACTTC
TRBV28	12	.	TRBJ1-2	few	CASRDLNYGYTF	TGTGCCAGCCGAGACCTTAACTATGGCTACACCTTC
TRBV9	14	.	TRBJ1-2	.	CASSVGDYAYGYTF	TGTGCCAGCAGCGTAGGGGACTATGCCTATGGCTACACCTTC
TRBV10-3	13	.	TRBJ2-7	once	CAIMAGGGGEQYF	TGTGCCATCATGGCTGGCGGAGGGGGCGAGCAGTACTTC
TRBV7-3	17	TRBD1	TRBJ2-1	.	CASSRLPMGQEYNEQFF	TGTGCCAGCAGCCGCCTTCCCATGGGACAGGAATACAATGAGCAGTTCTTC
TRBV12-3/TRBV12-4	12	.	TRBJ1-3	.	CASSPSRNTIYF	TGTGCCAGCAGTCCGAGTCGAAACACCATATATTTT
TRBV19	17	.	TRBJ1-5	.	CASSIPASGKGNQPQHF	TGTGCCAGTAGTATACCTGCTTCCGGGAAAGGCAATCAGCCCCAGCATTTT
TRBV18	17	TRBD2	TRBJ2-3	.	CASSPLAGGVGTDTQYF	TGTGCCAGCTCACCATTAGCGGGGGGCGTTGGCACAGATACGCAGTATTTT
TRBV6-4	15	.	TRBJ2-1	.	CASRRTFSSYNEQFF	TGTGCCAGCAGGCGGACGTTCAGCTCCTACAATGAGCAGTTCTTC
TRBV20-1	14	.	TRBJ1-5	.	CSASNSRGNQPQHF	TGCAGTGCTAGTAATTCGCGGGGCAACCAGCCCCAGCATTTT
TRBV28	14	TRBD1	TRBJ1-2	once	CASSFGQGNYGYTF	TGTGCCAGCAGTTTTGGACAGGGAAACTATGGCTACACCTTC
TRBV20-1	13	TRBD1	TRBJ2-4	.	CSAGDRGKNIQYF	TGCAGTGCTGGTGACAGGGGTAAAAACATTCAGTACTTC
TRBV28	15	TRBD1	TRBJ1-1	.	CASRPGTGSNTEAFF	TGTGCCAGCAGACCCGGGACAGGTTCGAACACTGAAGCTTTCTTT
TRBV7-9	15	TRBD2	TRBJ2-5	.	CASRSTWEGQETQYF	TGTGCCAGCAGGTCGACCTGGGAGGGGCAAGAGACCCAGTACTTC